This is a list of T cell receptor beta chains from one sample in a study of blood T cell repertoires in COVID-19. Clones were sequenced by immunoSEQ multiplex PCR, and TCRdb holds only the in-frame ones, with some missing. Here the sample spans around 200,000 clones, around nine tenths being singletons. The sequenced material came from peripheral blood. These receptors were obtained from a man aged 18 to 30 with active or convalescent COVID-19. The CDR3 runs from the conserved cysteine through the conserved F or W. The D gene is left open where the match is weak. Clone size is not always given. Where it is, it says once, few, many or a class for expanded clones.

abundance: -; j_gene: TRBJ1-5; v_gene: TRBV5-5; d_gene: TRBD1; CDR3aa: CASSPTRGLDQPQHF; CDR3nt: TGTGCCAGCAGCCCGACGAGGGGGCTCGATCAGCCCCAGCATTTT
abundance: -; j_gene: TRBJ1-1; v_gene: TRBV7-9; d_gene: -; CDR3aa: CASIGGEGWDTEAFF; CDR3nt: TGTGCCAGCATAGGAGGGGAGGGCTGGGACACTGAAGCTTTCTTT
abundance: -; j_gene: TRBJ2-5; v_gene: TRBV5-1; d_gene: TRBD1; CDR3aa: CASSLEDRTGLWETQYF; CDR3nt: TGCGCCAGCAGCTTGGAGGACCGGACAGGACTGTGGGAGACCCAGTACTTC
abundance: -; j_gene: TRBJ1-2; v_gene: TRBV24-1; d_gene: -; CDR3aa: CATSDPQGNGYTF; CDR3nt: TGTGCCACCAGTGATCCACAGGGAAATGGCTACACCTTC
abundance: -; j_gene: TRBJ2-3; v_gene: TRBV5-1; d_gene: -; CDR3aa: CASSWGAGAPDTQYF; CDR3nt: TGCGCCAGCAGCTGGGGCGCTGGGGCCCCAGATACGCAGTATTTT
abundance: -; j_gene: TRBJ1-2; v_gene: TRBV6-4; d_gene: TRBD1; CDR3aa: CASSDSTGDYYGYTF; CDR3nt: TGTGCCAGCAGTGACTCAACAGGGGATTATTATGGCTACACCTTC
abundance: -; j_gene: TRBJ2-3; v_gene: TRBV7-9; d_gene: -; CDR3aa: CASSLQDYRTDTQYF; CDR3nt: TGTGCCAGCAGCTTACAGGACTACCGCACAGATACGCAGTATTTT
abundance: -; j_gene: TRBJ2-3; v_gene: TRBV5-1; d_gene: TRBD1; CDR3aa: CASSLQDRSTDTQYF; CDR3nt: TGCGCCAGCAGCTTGCAGGACAGGAGCACAGATACGCAGTATTTT
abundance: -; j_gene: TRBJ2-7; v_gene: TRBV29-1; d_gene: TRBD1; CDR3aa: CSVEGTGEEQYF; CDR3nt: TGCAGCGTTGAAGGGACAGGGGAAGAGCAGTACTTC
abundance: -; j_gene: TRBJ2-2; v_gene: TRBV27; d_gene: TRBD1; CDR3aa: CASREYGTGAVFF; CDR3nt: TGTGCCAGCAGGGAATATGGGACAGGGGCGGTGTTTTTT
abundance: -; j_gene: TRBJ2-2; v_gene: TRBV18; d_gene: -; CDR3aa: CASSPPTLGVTGELFF; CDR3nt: TGTGCCAGCTCACCACCCACCTTAGGGGTCACCGGGGAGCTGTTTTTT
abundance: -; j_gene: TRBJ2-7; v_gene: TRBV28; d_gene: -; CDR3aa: CASSAQGGVYEQYF; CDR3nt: TGTGCCAGCAGTGCCCAGGGGGGAGTTTACGAGCAGTACTTC
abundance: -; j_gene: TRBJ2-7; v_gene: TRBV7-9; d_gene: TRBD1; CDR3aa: CASSADEGQGEYEQYF; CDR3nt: TGTGCCAGCAGCGCAGACGAGGGACAGGGGGAATACGAGCAGTACTTC
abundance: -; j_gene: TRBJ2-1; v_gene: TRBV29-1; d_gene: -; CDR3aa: CSVDTTDLEQFF; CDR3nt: TGCAGCGTGGATACGACCGACTTGGAGCAGTTCTTC
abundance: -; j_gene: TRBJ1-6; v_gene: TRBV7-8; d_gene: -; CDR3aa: CASSLSYGGTDSPLHF; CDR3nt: TGTGCCAGCAGCTTATCGTACGGGGGGACGGATTCACCCCTCCACTTT
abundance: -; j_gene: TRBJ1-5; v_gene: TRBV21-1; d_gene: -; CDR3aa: CASKEVGNQPQHF; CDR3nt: TGTGCCAGCAAGGAGGTAGGAAATCAGCCCCAGCATTTT
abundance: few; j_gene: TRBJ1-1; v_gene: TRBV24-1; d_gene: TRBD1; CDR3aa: CATSGGQGLRTEAFF; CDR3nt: TGTGCCACCAGTGGGGGACAGGGGTTGAGGACTGAAGCTTTCTTT
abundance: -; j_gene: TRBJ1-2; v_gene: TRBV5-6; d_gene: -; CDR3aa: CASSKTRGSTIRYTF; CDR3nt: TGTGCCAGCAGCAAAACCCGGGGTTCTACTATTCGCTACACCTTC
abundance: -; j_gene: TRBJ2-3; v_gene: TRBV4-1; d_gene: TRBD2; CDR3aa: CASSQVLAGVGTDTQYF; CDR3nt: TGCGCCAGCAGCCAGGTACTAGCGGGAGTTGGCACAGATACGCAGTATTTT
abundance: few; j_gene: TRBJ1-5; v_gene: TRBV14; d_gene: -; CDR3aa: CASSISSQKPQHF; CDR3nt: TGTGCCAGCAGCATTTCCAGTCAAAAGCCCCAGCATTTT
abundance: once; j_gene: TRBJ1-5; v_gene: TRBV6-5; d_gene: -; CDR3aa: CASRMLQGIEPQHF; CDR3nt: TGTGCCAGCAGGATGCTACAGGGAATCGAGCCCCAGCATTTT
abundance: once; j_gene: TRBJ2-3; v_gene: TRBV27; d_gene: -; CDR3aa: CASSSRVENTQYF; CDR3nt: TGTGCCAGCAGTTCGAGGGTTGAAAATACGCAGTATTTT
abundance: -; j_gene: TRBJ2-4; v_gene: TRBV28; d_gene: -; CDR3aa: CASSTPSEAAKNIQYF; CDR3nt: TGTGCCAGCAGCACCCCTAGCGAGGCGGCCAAAAACATTCAGTACTTC
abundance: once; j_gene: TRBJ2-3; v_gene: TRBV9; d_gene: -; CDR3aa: CASSARGDSSTDTQYF; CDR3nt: TGTGCCAGCAGCGCCAGGGGGGATTCTAGCACAGATACGCAGTATTTT
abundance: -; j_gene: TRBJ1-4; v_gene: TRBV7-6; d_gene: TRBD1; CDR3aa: CASSEFSGTGYEKLFF; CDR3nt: TGTGCCAGCAGCGAATTTTCCGGGACAGGGTATGAAAAACTGTTTTTT
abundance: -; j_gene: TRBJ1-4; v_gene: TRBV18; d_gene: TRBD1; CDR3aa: CASSSTPTGLDEKLFF; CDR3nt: TGTGCCAGCTCATCGACACCGACAGGGTTAGATGAAAAACTGTTTTTT
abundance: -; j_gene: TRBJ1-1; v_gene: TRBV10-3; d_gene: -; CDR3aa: CAISESGGRDAFF; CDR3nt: TGTGCCATCAGTGAGTCGGGAGGTCGTGACGCTTTCTTT
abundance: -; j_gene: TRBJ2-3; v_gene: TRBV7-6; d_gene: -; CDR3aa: CASSLRTPRSTDTQYF; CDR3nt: TGTGCCAGCAGCTTGAGGACACCCAGATCCACAGATACGCAGTATTTT
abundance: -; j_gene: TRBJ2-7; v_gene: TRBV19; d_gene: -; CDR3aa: CASSIGPGSYEQYF; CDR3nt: TGTGCCAGTAGTATTGGTCCGGGGAGTTACGAGCAGTACTTC
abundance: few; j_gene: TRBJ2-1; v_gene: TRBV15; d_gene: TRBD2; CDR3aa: CATASGSRRGEQFF; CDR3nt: TGTGCCACCGCTAGCGGGAGCCGCAGGGGTGAGCAGTTCTTC
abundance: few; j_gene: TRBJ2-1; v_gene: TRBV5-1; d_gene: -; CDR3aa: CASSLDTAGSYNEQFF; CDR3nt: TGCGCCAGCAGCTTGGACACAGCGGGCTCCTACAATGAGCAGTTCTTC
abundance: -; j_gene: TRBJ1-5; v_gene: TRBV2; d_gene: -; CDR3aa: CASSEDWQGNQPQHF; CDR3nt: TGTGCCAGCAGTGAAGATTGGCAGGGCAATCAGCCCCAGCATTTT
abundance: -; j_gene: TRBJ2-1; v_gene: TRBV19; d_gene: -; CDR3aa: CASTPDHRGNEQFF; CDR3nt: TGTGCCAGTACCCCCGACCATCGGGGAAATGAGCAGTTCTTC
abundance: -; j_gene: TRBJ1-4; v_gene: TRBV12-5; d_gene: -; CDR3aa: CASARQSNEKLFF; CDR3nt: TGTGCTAGTGCCAGACAGAGTAATGAAAAACTGTTTTTT
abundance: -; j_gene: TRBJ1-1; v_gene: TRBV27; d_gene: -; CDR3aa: CASSLSGGRNTEAFF; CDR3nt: TGTGCCAGCAGTTTATCGGGAGGGCGGAACACTGAAGCTTTCTTT
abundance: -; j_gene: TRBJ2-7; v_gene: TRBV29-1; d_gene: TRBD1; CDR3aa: CSVSGGPYEQYF; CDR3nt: TGCAGCGTCTCAGGGGGCCCCTACGAGCAGTACTTC
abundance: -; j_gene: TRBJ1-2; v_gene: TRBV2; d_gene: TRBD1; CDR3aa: CASTEIPGGYGGYTF; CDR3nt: TGTGCCAGCACCGAAATCCCAGGGGGGTACGGTGGCTACACCTTC
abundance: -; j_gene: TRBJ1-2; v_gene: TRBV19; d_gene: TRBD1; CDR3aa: CASSVQGPGNYGYTF; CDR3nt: TGTGCCAGTAGTGTACAGGGGCCAGGGAACTATGGCTACACCTTC
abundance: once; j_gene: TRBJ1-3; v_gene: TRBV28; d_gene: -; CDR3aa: CASSLPGNGNTIYF; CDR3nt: TGTGCCAGCAGTTTACCGGGAAACGGAAACACCATATATTTT
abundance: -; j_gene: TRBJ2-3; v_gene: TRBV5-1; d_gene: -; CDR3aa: CASSLGSGQITDTQYF; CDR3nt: TGCGCCAGCAGCTTGGGCAGCGGACAGATCACAGATACGCAGTATTTT
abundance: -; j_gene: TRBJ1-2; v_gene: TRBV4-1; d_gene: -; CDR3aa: CASSQDRHRNGYTF; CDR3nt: TGCGCCAGCAGCCAAGATAGACACAGGAATGGCTACACCTTC
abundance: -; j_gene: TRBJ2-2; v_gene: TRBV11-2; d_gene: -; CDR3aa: CASAPLSSANTGELFF; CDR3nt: TGTGCCAGCGCACCACTGAGCAGCGCGAACACCGGGGAGCTGTTTTTT
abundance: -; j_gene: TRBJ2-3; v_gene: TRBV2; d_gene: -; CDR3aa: CATLNAFLPDTQYF; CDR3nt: TGTGCCACCTTGAACGCGTTCCTACCAGATACGCAGTATTTT
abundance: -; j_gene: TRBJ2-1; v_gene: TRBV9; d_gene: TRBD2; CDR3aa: CASSVVAGGPGEQFF; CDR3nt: TGTGCCAGCAGCGTAGTAGCGGGAGGGCCGGGTGAGCAGTTCTTC
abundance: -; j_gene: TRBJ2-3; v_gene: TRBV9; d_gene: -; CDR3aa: CASSVDLMTDTQYF; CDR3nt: TGTGCCAGCAGCGTAGATCTAATGACAGATACGCAGTATTTT
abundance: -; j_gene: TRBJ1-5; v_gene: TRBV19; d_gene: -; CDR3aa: CASSKTAGARQPQHF; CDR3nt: TGTGCCAGTAGTAAGACGGCAGGGGCCCGCCAGCCCCAGCATTTT
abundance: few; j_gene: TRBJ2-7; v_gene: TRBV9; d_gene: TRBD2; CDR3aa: CASSVGASGRVSSYEQYF; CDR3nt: TGTGCCAGCAGCGTAGGGGCTAGCGGGAGGGTAAGCTCCTACGAGCAGTACTTC
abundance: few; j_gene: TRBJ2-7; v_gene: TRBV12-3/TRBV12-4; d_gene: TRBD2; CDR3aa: CASSMTSWQYF; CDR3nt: TGTGCCAGCAGCATGACTAGCTGGCAGTACTTC
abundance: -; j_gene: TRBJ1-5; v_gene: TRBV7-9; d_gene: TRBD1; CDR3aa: CASSGAGQGVNQPQHF; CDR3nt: TGTGCCAGCAGCGGTGCGGGACAGGGGGTAAATCAGCCCCAGCATTTT
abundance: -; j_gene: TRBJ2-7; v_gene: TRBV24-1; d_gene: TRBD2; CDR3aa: CATSDLTSGIYEQYF; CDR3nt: TGTGCCACCAGTGATTTAACTAGCGGAATCTACGAGCAGTACTTC
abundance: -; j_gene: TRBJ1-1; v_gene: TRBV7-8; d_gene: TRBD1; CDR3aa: CASSPRTGTENTEAFF; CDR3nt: TGTGCCAGCAGCCCACGTACCGGGACAGAAAACACTGAAGCTTTCTTT
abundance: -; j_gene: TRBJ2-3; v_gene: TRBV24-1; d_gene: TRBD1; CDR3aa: CATSDPGQSTDTQYF; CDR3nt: TGTGCCACCAGTGATCCGGGACAGTCCACAGATACGCAGTATTTT
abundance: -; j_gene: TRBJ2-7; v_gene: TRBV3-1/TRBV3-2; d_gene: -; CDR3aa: CASSLSVGEQYF; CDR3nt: TGTGCCAGCAGCCTCAGCGTCGGCGAGCAGTACTTC
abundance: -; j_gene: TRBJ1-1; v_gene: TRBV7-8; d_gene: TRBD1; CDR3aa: CASSLSGGTMWAFF; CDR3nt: TGTGCCAGCAGCTTATCAGGGGGAACGATGTGGGCTTTCTTT
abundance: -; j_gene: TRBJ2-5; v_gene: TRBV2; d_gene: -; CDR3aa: CASSGLEGPETQYF; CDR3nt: TGTGCCAGCAGTGGACTAGAGGGTCCGGAGACCCAGTACTTC
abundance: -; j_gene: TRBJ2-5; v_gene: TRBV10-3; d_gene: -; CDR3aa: CAISDEGVVQYF; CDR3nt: TGTGCCATCAGTGATGAGGGAGTAGTCCAGTACTTC
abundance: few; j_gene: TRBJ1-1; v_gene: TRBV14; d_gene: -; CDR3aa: CASSQDFLNTEAFF; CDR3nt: TGTGCCAGCAGCCAAGACTTCCTGAACACTGAAGCTTTCTTT